A single sample is the source of the 15 T cell receptor beta chains below, sequenced in a study of blood T cell repertoires in COVID-19. Generated by immunoSEQ multiplex PCR, the TCRdb table keeps only in-frame clones and is missing some. The repertoire holds 100,000 to 150,000 clones, roughly 85% seen once, with around 3.3% in the top ten. What was sequenced was peripheral blood. The receptors come from a woman aged 80 or over with COVID-19, enrolled during active disease.

The sample holds a few counts of this clone. CDR3 DNA sequence: TGTGCCACAGCTCGTAGAGACAGTCCCTCTGGAAACACCATATATTTT. Translating gives CATARRDSPSGNTIYF. The chain carries TRBV28 and TRBJ1-3; D is possibly TRBD1 (5 bases). Trimming removed 10 bases at V and 0 bases at J, with 19 bases between. The CDR3 consists of 16 residues. CDR1 and CDR2 (germline): MDHEN, SYDVKM.

V is TRBV25-1 and J is TRBJ1-1; 7 bases line up with TRBD1. Germline trimming cut 3 bases from V and 3 bases from J; bases unmatched to any gene: 4. There are 14 residues in the CDR3. Germline assignment: CDR1 MGHDK and CDR2 SYGVNS. CDR3 nucleotides: TGTGCCAGCAGTGACGCACAGGGGCACACTGAAGCTTTCTTT. This codes for CASSDAQGHTEAFF.

The chain carries TRBV29-1 and TRBJ1-2; D may be TRBD1 (5 bases). Germline assignment: CDR1 SQVTM and CDR2 ANQGSEA. The CDR3 runs to 13 residues. V gave up 1 base and J gave up 4 bases, with 10 bases separating them. In DNA, the CDR3 is TGCAGCGTTGAAGGTCCAGGGCCCTATGGCTACACCTTC. Its translation is CSVEGPGPYGYTF.

This chain uses TRBV5-4 with TRBJ2-2; possibly TRBD2 for D (6 bases). Germline assignment: CDR1 SGHNT and CDR2 YYREEE (reference sequence). CDR3 length: 15 amino acids. V was pared by 7 bases and J by 1 base, with 14 bases between. CDR3 sequence reads: CASRLRAGNTGELFF. The CDR3 DNA is TGTGCCAGCCGCCTCAGAGCGGGGAACACCGGGGAGCTGTTTTTT.

This sequence joins TRBV28 and TRBJ2-2; 8 bases are a match to TRBD1. The germline V gene encodes CDR1 MDHEN and CDR2 SYDVKM. V trimming: 8 bases; J trimming: 6 bases; junction bases outside the gene matches: 11. CDR3 length equals 15 residues. The CDR3 DNA follows: TGTGCCAGCGGCCTACTAGCAGGGGGCTCCGGGGAGCTGTTTTTT. Translation gives CASGLLAGGSGELFF.

The chain uses TRBV28 and TRBJ2-2; 9 nucleotides line up with TRBD2. Germline CDR1 MDHEN, CDR2 SYDVKM. This CDR3 region has 16 residues. With V trimmed by 5 bases and J by 0 bases, 4 bases remained unmatched. CDR3 sequence reads: CASSTASGANTGELFF. DNA for the CDR3: TGTGCCAGCAGTACCGCTAGCGGGGCGAACACCGGGGAGCTGTTTTTT.

The rearrangement joins TRBV6-2 or TRBV6-3 to TRBJ2-7, with TRBD1 identical over 8 bases. Germline V CDR1 and CDR2: MNHEY, SVGEGT. V lost 4 bases and J lost 6; bases outside the gene matches: 8. This CDR3 comprises 14 residues. In DNA form, the CDR3 reads TGTGCCAGCAGTTCGGGACAGGCACATCTCGAGCAGTACTTC. Translated, it gives CASSSGQAHLEQYF.

V usage is TRBV7-3 and J usage is TRBJ2-1; the match to TRBD1 covers 9 bases. V shed 4 bases, J shed 4 bases, and the junction held 8 bases outside the gene matches. The CDR3 runs to 16 residues. Germline V gene data show CDR1 as SGHTA and CDR2 as FQGTGA. This CDR3 reads CASSYVTGGPYNEQFF. The CDR3 coding sequence is TGTGCCAGCAGCTACGTAACAGGGGGCCCTTACAATGAGCAGTTCTTC.

The gene calls are TRBV9 and TRBJ1-3, with a possible D match to TRBD1 (6 bases). Germline lookup yields CDR1 SGDLS and CDR2 YYNGEE. This CDR3 has 15 amino acids. Trimming removed 4 bases from V and 2 bases from J, with 13 bases in between. As DNA, the CDR3 is TGTGCCAGCAGCACGATCCAGGGGACTGGAAACACCATATATTTT. It codes for CASSTIQGTGNTIYF. The full variable domain, in which reference TRBV9 and TRBJ1-3 provide the parts outside the CDR3, is DSGVTQTPKHLITATGQRVTLRCSPRSGDLSVYWYQQSLDQGLQFLIQYYNGEERAKGNILERFSAQQFPDLHSELNLSSLELGDSALYFCASSTIQGTGNTIYFGEGSWLTVV.

The sample holds one count of this clone. V gene TRBV7-2 combines with J gene TRBJ1-2; 9 nucleotides line up with TRBD1. The length of the CDR3 is 14 residues. The junction had 8 bases not matched to a gene; V was cut back by 5 bases and J by 7 bases. Germline CDR1 reads SGHTA; CDR2 reads FQGNSA. CDR3 nucleotides: TGTGCCAGCAGCCTAGGGACAGGGTTGGGTGGCTACACCTTC. Translating gives CASSLGTGLGGYTF.

V and J are TRBV28 and TRBJ2-7; TRBD2 matches 10 bases. The junction had 7 bases not matched to a gene; V was cut back by 6 bases and J by 2 bases. The CDR3 contains 15 residues. CDR1 and CDR2 (germline): MDHEN, SYDVKM. In nucleotides, the CDR3 is TGTGCCAGCAGAAACGGACTAGCGGAGACCTACGAGCAGTACTTC. It translates to CASRNGLAETYEQYF. The full variable domain, rest sourced from reference TRBV28 and TRBJ2-7, is DVKVTQSSRYLVKRTGEKVFLECVQDMDHENMFWYRQDPGLGLRLIYFSYDVKMKEKGDIPEGYSVSREKKERFSLILESASTNQTSMYLCASRNGLAETYEQYFGPGTRLTVT.

This rearrangement joins TRBV5-1 to TRBJ2-7, with D maybe TRBD2 (5 bases). Trimming pared 4 bases from V and 3 bases from J, leaving 14 bases between. Germline V gives CDR1 SGHRS, CDR2 YFSETQ. The CDR3 extends over 14 amino acids. CDR3 nucleotides: TGCGCCAGCAGCCCCGGACTGGTGGACTACGAGCAGTACTTC. The encoded protein is CASSPGLVDYEQYF.

This sequence joins TRBV12-3 or TRBV12-4 and TRBJ2-1; D possibly corresponds to TRBD2 (5 bases). The CDR3 totals 11 residues. With 6 bases removed from V and 10 bases from J, the gap between germline ends came to 10 bases. The CDR3 spells CASRLVWEQFF. The CDR3 region has the DNA TGTGCCAGCAGACTAGTCTGGGAGCAGTTCTTC.

The chain joins TRBV18 to TRBJ1-1; D uncertain. The CDR3 length is 12 residues. V gave up 3 bases and J gave up 4 bases, with 6 bases separating them. In germline, CDR1 is KGHSH, CDR2 LQKENI. DNA for the CDR3: TGTGCCAGCTCACCCGGGATCACTGAAGCTTTCTTT. It translates to CASSPGITEAFF.

Concerning this clone itself: The same CDR3 can be traced to other DNA sequences in this sample. The CDR3 region is CAISEILADYNEQFF. The CDR3 DNA reads TGTGCCATCAGTGAGATCCTAGCGGACTACAATGAGCAGTTCTTC. The genes are TRBV10-3 and TRBJ2-1, with TRBD2 identical over 7 bases. This CDR3 region has 15 residues. In germline, CDR1 is ENHRY, CDR2 SYGVKD. V gave up 2 bases and J gave up 3 bases; unmatched junction bases: 4.